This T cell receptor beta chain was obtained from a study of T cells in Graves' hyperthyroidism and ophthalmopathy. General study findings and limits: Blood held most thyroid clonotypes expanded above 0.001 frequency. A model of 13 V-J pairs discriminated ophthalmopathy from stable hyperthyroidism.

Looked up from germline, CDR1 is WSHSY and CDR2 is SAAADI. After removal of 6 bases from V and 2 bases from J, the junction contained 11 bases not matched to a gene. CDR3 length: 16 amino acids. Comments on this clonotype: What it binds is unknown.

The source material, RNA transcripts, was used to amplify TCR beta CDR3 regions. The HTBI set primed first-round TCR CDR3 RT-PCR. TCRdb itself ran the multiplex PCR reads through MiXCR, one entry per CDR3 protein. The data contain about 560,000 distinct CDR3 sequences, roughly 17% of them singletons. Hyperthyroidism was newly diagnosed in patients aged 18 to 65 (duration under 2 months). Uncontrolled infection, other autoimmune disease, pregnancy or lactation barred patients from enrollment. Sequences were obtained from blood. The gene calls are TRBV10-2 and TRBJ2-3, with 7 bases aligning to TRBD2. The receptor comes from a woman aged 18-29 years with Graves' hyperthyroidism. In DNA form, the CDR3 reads TGCGCCAGCAGCCTTTTGTCGGGGGGTCCCACAGATACGCAGTATTTT. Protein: CASSLLSGGPTDTQYF.